This entry concerns a single T cell receptor beta chain. The record originates from a study of blood T cell repertoires in COVID-19. Deletions cut 2 bases from V and 6 bases from J, with 12 bases between. This CDR3 spans 14 amino acids. The germline CDR1 and CDR2 sequences are ENHRY and SYGVKD. Repertoires were generated with immunoSEQ multiplex PCR, while TCRdb's copy carries only in-frame clones and drops some. The table includes under 60,000 clones, around 79% detected once. The origin of this receptor is a human donor with active or convalescent COVID-19. The donor label of this sample is uncertain. The sequenced material came from peripheral blood. J is TRBJ2-3 and V is TRBV10-3; D unclear. This CDR3 reads CAISEGPGMDTQYF. The CDR3, as DNA: TGTGCCATCAGTGAGGGCCCGGGTATGGATACGCAGTATTTT.